A selection of T cell receptor beta chains follows, all from one sample in a study of CD8+ T cells in alopecia areata. Here immunoSEQ multiplex PCR was the method, and the copy in TCRdb shows in-frame clones only, minus some. The data show more than 130,000 clones, with 80% to 90% seen just once and approximately 25% held by the top ten. The input for sequencing was CD8+ T cells sorted from blood, taken at week 4, from a patient treated with tofacitinib. The receptor source for this set is a human donor with alopecia areata. CDR3s include the opening cysteine and the closing phenylalanine or tryptophan. D genes are given only for firm matches. For some rows the clone size is stated as once, few or many, or as a class when expanded; others skip it.

cdr3_aa | cdr3_nt | clone_size | d_call | j_call | v_call
CAISDPTGIHGGYTF | TGTGCCATCAGTGATCCTACAGGGATTCATGGAGGCTACACCTTC | . | . | TRBJ1-2 | TRBV10-3
CASSLEIGVETQYF | TGTGCTAGCAGCTTAGAGATCGGAGTGGAGACCCAGTACTTC | few | . | TRBJ2-5 | TRBV7-7
CTSSSEGKLFF | TGTACCAGCAGCTCCGAAGGGAAACTGTTTTTT | . | . | TRBJ1-4 | TRBV7-2
CASSLGTFNQPQHF | TGCGCCAGCAGCCTGGGGACATTCAATCAGCCCCAGCATTTT | . | . | TRBJ1-5 | TRBV4-1
CATGTGDTDTQYF | TGTGCCACCGGGACAGGAGACACAGATACGCAGTATTTT | . | TRBD1 | TRBJ2-3 | TRBV7-9
CATGGNTIYF | TGTGCCACCGGGGGAAACACCATATATTTT | few | . | TRBJ1-3 | TRBV10-3
CASSEGLLSSYEQYF | TGTGCCAGCAGTGAGGGACTTCTGAGCTCCTACGAGCAGTACTTC | . | . | TRBJ2-7 | TRBV2
CASSPQVDEQFF | TGTGCCAGCAGTCCTCAGGTAGATGAGCAGTTCTTC | . | . | TRBJ2-1 | TRBV7-6
CASSLGPDIANVLTF | TGCGCCAGCAGCTTGGGACCTGACATAGCCAACGTCCTGACTTTC | . | . | TRBJ2-6 | TRBV5-1
CASSSPGGNTEAFF | TGTGCCAGCAGCTCCCCGGGCGGGAACACTGAAGCTTTCTTT | . | . | TRBJ1-1 | TRBV7-9
CASSVDRGAASNSPLHF | TGTGCCAGCAGCGTCGATAGAGGGGCCGCAAGTAATTCACCCCTCCACTTT | . | . | TRBJ1-6 | TRBV9
CASSWNYPNEQFF | TGCGCCAGCAGCTGGAACTACCCAAATGAGCAGTTCTTC | . | . | TRBJ2-1 | TRBV5-1
CASSLEGPRVVYNEQFF | TGCGCCAGCAGCTTGGAGGGGCCCCGCGTGGTCTACAATGAGCAGTTCTTC | few | . | TRBJ2-1 | TRBV5-1
CASSSPQFF | TGTGCCAGCAGCTCCCCCCAGTTCTTC | . | . | TRBJ2-1 | TRBV7-2
CASSLYRENTEAFF | TGCGCCAGCAGCTTGTACCGGGAGAACACTGAAGCTTTCTTT | . | . | TRBJ1-1 | TRBV5-1
CASSYQGGDYGYTF | TGTGCCAGCAGTTATCAGGGAGGAGACTATGGCTACACCTTC | . | . | TRBJ1-2 | TRBV27
CASSPTGNEQYF | TGTGCCAGCAGTCCGACAGGGAACGAGCAGTACTTC | . | TRBD1 | TRBJ2-7 | TRBV6-5
CASSRTGGMNEQFF | TGTGCCAGCAGCAGGACAGGGGGAATGAATGAGCAGTTCTTC | . | TRBD1 | TRBJ2-1 | TRBV7-9
CASISTGEAFF | TGTGCCAGCATCTCTACCGGTGAAGCTTTCTTT | . | . | TRBJ1-1 | TRBV5-6
CASSDSLLAYEQYF | TGTGCCAGCAGTGATTCCCTCTTGGCCTACGAGCAGTACTTC | . | . | TRBJ2-7 | TRBV6-1
CASSPYRGTYEQYF | TGTGCCAGCAGTCCTTACAGGGGCACCTACGAGCAGTACTTC | . | TRBD1 | TRBJ2-7 | TRBV27
CASSSYQALEAFF | TGTGCCAGCAGCTCTTATCAAGCCCTCGAAGCTTTCTTT | . | . | TRBJ1-1 | TRBV7-2
CASSLGGANTEAFF | TGCGCCAGCAGCCTCGGGGGCGCGAACACTGAAGCTTTCTTT | . | . | TRBJ1-1 | TRBV5-1
CASSLVGGSEAFF | TGCGCCAGCAGCTTGGTTGGGGGGTCTGAAGCTTTCTTT | . | . | TRBJ1-1 | TRBV5-1
CASSQELAGIQETQYF | TGTGCCAGCAGCCAAGAGTTAGCGGGGATACAAGAGACCCAGTACTTC | . | TRBD2 | TRBJ2-5 | TRBV4-2
CASSARVGPNTEAFF | TGTGCCAGCAGCGCCCGGGTGGGTCCGAACACTGAAGCTTTCTTT | . | . | TRBJ1-1 | TRBV7-2
CASSADSSNQPQHF | TGTGCCAGCAGTGCCGACAGTAGCAATCAGCCCCAGCATTTT | . | . | TRBJ1-5 | TRBV27
CASSPGLEETQYF | TGCGCCAGCAGCCCCGGACTAGAAGAGACCCAGTACTTC | . | TRBD2 | TRBJ2-5 | TRBV4-1
CAWSGPAGGPHNEQFF | TGTGCCTGGAGTGGGCCAGCGGGGGGCCCCCACAATGAGCAGTTCTTC | . | TRBD2 | TRBJ2-1 | TRBV30
CASSSVSNTGELFF | TGTGCCAGTAGTTCCGTCTCGAACACCGGGGAGCTGTTTTTT | . | . | TRBJ2-2 | TRBV19
CASSMEAGRNEQFF | TGTGCCAGTAGTATGGAGGCAGGGCGGAATGAGCAGTTCTTC | . | . | TRBJ2-1 | TRBV19
CASSKVSRPTDTQYF | TGTGCCAGCAGCAAAGTATCTCGGCCCACAGATACGCAGTATTTT | . | . | TRBJ2-3 | TRBV21-1
CASSFSPGENIGVTTGELFF | TGTGCCAGCAGCTTTAGCCCCGGGGAGAACATCGGGGTGACGACCGGGGAGCTGTTTTTT | . | . | TRBJ2-2 | TRBV7-6
CASSKLAGSPRGTDTQYF | TGTGCCAGTAGTAAATTGGCGGGTAGCCCCCGGGGGACAGATACGCAGTATTTT | . | . | TRBJ2-3 | TRBV19
CASSQSPDRRLKRNEKLFF | TGTGCCAGCAGCCAATCACCGGACAGACGACTGAAAAGAAATGAAAAACTGTTTTTT | few | . | TRBJ1-4 | TRBV13
CASSYTEYSYNEQFF | TGTGCCAGCAGTTACACGGAATACTCCTACAATGAGCAGTTCTTC | few | . | TRBJ2-1 | TRBV6-5
CASSQASGGFTDTQYF | TGCGCCAGCAGCCAAGCTAGCGGGGGCTTCACAGATACGCAGTATTTT | once | TRBD2 | TRBJ2-3 | TRBV4-1
CASSSPGQGLWDTEAFF | TGTGCCAGCAGCTCCCCGGGACAGGGGTTATGGGACACTGAAGCTTTCTTT | . | TRBD1 | TRBJ1-1 | TRBV7-2
CASSLVSISGETQYF | TGTGCCAGCAGCTTAGTTTCAATCTCGGGAGAGACCCAGTACTTC | . | . | TRBJ2-5 | TRBV7-9